The 2 T cell receptor beta chains presented below share a single source sample, sequenced in a study of blood T cells in healthy people across ages. A J-beta primer mix and a sample-barcoded 5' primer were used in a second PCR of about 7 to 12 cycles. MiXCR, run by TCRdb on the 5' RACE reads, gives a single entry per CDR3 protein. The table shows some 1,000,000 distinct CDR3 sequences, with approximately 26% occurring only once. The sample was also linked to a second study, of T cells of mothers and their children.

Sequencing used blood. These receptors were collected from a girl aged 2 to 10 in good health.

This clonotype has just a few counts. The chain employs TRBV20-1 and TRBJ2-1; 7 bases agree with TRBD2. The germline V gene encodes CDR1 DFQATT and CDR2 SNEGSKA (reference sequence). J lost 6 bases, V lost 6 bases, and 14 bases had no gene match. This CDR3 is built from 15 residues. This CDR3 reads CSASEFRLAPNEQFF. In DNA form, the CDR3 reads TGCAGTGCATCCGAATTCAGACTAGCACCCAATGAGCAGTTCTTC.

This clonotype was seen repeatedly, ten times or more. In DNA, the CDR3 is TGTGCCAGCAGTGAGGCTAGCGGGAGCTCCTACGAGCAGTACTTC. It encodes CASSEASGSSYEQYF. The chain uses TRBV6-1 and TRBJ2-7; 10 positions match TRBD2. Trimming took 3 bases from V and 0 from J; bases not matched to a gene: 2. The germline V gene encodes CDR1 MNHNS and CDR2 SASEGT. CDR3 size: 15 residues.